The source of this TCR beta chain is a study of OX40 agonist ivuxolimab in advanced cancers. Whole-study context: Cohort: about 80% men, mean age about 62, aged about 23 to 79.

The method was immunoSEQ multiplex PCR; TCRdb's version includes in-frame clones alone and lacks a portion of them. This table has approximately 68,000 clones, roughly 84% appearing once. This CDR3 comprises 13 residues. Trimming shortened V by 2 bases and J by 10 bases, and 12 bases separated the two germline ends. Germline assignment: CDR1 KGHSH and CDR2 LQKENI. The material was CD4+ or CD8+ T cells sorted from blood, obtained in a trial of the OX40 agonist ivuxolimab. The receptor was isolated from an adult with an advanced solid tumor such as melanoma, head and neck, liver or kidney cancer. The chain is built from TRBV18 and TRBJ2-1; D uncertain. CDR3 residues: CASSPSVTQEQFF. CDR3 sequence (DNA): TGTGCCAGCTCACCATCCGTGACCCAAGAGCAGTTCTTC.